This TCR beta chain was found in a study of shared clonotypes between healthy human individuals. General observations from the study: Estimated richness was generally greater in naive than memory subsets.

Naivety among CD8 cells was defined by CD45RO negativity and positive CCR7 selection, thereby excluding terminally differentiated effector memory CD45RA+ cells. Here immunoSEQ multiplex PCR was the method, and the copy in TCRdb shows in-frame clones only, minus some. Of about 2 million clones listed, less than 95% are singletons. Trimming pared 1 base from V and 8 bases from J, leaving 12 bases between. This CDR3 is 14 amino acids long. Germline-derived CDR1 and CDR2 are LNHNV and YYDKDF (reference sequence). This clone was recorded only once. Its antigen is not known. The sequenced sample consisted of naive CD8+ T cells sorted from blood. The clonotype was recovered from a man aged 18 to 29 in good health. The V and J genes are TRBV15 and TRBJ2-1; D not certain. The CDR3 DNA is TGTGCCACCAGCAGAGGCCCCGATTGGGATGAGCAGTTCTTC. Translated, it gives CATSRGPDWDEQFF.